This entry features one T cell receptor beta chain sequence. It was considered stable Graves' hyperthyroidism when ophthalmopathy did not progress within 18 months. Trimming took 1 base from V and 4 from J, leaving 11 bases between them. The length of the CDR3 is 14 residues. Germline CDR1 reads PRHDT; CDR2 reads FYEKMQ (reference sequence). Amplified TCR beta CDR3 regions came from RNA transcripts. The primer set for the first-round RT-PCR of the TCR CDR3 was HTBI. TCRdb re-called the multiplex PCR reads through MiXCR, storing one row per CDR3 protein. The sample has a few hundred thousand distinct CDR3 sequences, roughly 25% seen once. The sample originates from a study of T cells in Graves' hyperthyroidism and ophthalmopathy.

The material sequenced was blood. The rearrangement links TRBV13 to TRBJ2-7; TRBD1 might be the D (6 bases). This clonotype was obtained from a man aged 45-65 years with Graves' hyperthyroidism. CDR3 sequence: CASSLAQGLYEQYF. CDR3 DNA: TGTGCCAGCAGCTTAGCACAGGGCCTTTACGAGCAGTACTTC.